The 8 T cell receptor beta chains given below trace back to one sample, sequenced in a study of OX40 agonist ivuxolimab in advanced cancers. Assay used: immunoSEQ multiplex PCR; TCRdb lists only in-frame clones, some missing. This table holds about 32,000 clones, over 80% found once. This specimen consisted of CD4+ or CD8+ T cells sorted from blood, obtained in a trial of the OX40 agonist ivuxolimab. The receptors were sampled from an adult with an advanced solid tumor such as melanoma, head and neck, liver or kidney cancer.

This clone was seen only a few times. V usage is TRBV4-2 and J usage is TRBJ2-7, with 13 bases aligning to TRBD2. Germline CDR1 LGHNA, CDR2 YNFKEQ. Trimming took 5 bases from V and 2 from J; bases not matched to a gene: 6. This CDR3 region has 16 residues. CDR3 sequence (DNA): TGTGCCAGCAGCGACCGGACTAGCGGGAGAACCTACGAGCAGTACTTC. Translation gives CASSDRTSGRTYEQYF.

The gene calls are TRBV4-1 and TRBJ2-3; 10 bases map to TRBD2. CDR3 length: 16 residues. J lost 4 bases, V lost 3 bases, and 7 bases had no gene match. CDR1 is MGHRA, CDR2 YSYEKL, per germline. CDR3 sequence: CASSQVAGGQADTQYF. The CDR3 coding sequence is TGCGCCAGCAGCCAGGTAGCGGGGGGCCAGGCAGATACGCAGTATTTT.

V usage is TRBV4-2 and J usage is TRBJ1-1; D remains ambiguous. Germline V lookup: CDR1 LGHNA, CDR2 YNFKEQ. Trimming removed 3 bases at V and 6 bases at J, with 26 bases between. CDR3 length equals 18 residues. The CDR3 nucleotides are TGTGCCAGCAGCCATTCCCAAGGGCAGGCATCGAGTTTGGCTGAAGCTTTCTTT. Amino acids: CASSHSQGQASSLAEAFF.

CDR3 loop: CASSSAGNTEAFF. Here the CDR3 DNA reads TGTGCCAGCAGTTCCGCAGGAAACACTGAAGCTTTCTTT. The chain carries TRBV27 and TRBJ1-1; D is unclear. Germline values: CDR1 MNHEY, CDR2 SMNVEV (reference sequence). V was shortened by 4 bases and J by 2 bases, with 8 bases between the two germline ends. The CDR3 contains 13 residues.

The V gene is TRBV7-9, the J gene TRBJ1-1; the match to TRBD1 covers 9 bases. With V trimmed by 5 bases and J by 3 bases, 10 bases remained unmatched. The CDR3 totals 16 residues. Per germline, CDR1 SEHNR and CDR2 FQNEAQ (reference sequence). The CDR3: CASSPTGQGLHTEAFF. Written as DNA, the CDR3 is TGTGCCAGCAGCCCAACGGGACAGGGTCTACACACTGAAGCTTTCTTT.

The V call is TRBV5-6, the J call TRBJ2-5; TRBD1 might be the D (5 bases). Near its end, the DNA agrees better with TRBJ2-7, so the J call may be wrong. CDR3 length: 14 residues. The germline gives CDR1 SGHDT, CDR2 YYEEEE. CDR3 coding DNA: TGTGCCAGCAGCTGGAGACAGATCCCCTACGAGCAGTACTTC. It yields the protein CASSWRQIPYEQYF.

The rearrangement joins TRBV5-4 to TRBJ1-1; the D is unclear. Trimming pared 0 bases from V and 6 bases from J, leaving 15 bases between. CDR1 is SGHNT, CDR2 YYREEE, per germline (reference sequence). This CDR3 contains 15 residues. The CDR3 is CASSLGQSNNAEAFF. In DNA form, the CDR3 reads TGTGCCAGCAGCTTGGGGCAGAGCAACAACGCTGAAGCTTTCTTT.

The genes are TRBV28 and TRBJ2-1; D could derive from TRBD1 or TRBD2 (5 bases each). The germline CDR1 and CDR2 sequences are MDHEN and SYDVKM. Trimming shortened V by 5 bases and J by 6 bases, and 23 bases separated the two germline ends. This CDR3 comprises 17 residues. CDR3 sequence reads: CASSEPLGTRSGNEQFF. CDR3 nucleotide sequence: TGTGCCAGCAGTGAGCCCCTGGGGACCCGAAGTGGCAATGAGCAGTTCTTC.